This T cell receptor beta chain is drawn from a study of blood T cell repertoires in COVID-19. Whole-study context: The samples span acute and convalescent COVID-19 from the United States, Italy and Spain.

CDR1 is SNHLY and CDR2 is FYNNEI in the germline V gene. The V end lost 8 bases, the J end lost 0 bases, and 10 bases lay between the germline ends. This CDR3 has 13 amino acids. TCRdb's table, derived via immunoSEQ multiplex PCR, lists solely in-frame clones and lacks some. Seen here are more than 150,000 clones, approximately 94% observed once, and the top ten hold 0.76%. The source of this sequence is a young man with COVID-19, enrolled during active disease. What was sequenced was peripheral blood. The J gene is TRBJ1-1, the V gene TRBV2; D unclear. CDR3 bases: TGTGCCAGCTCCAAGACTTTGAACACTGAAGCTTTCTTT. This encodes CASSKTLNTEAFF.